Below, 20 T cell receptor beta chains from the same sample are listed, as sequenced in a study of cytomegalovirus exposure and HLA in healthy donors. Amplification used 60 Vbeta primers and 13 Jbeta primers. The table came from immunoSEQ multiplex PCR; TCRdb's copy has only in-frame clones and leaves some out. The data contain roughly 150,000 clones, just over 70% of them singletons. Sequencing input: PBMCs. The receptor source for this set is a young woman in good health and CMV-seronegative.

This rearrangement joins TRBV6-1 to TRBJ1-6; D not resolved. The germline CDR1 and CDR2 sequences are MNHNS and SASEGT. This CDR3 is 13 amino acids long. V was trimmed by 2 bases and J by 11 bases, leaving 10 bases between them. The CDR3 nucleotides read TGTGCCAGCAGTGAAATCTCCGGGGCACCCCTCCACTTT. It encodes CASSEISGAPLHF.

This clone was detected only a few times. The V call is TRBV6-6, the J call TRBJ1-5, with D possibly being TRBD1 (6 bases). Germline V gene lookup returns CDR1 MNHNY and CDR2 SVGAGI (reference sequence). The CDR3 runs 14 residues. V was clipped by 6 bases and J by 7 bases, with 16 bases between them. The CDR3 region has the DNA TGTGCCAGCAGCCCTACAGGGTTGAGGCAGCCCCAGCATTTT. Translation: CASSPTGLRQPQHF.

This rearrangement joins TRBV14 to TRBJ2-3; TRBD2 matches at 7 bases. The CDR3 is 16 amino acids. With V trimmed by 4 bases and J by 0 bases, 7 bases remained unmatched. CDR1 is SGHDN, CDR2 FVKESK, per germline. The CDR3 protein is CASSLQGGPSTDTQYF. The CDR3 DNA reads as TGTGCCAGCAGCCTCCAGGGAGGGCCCAGCACAGATACGCAGTATTTT.

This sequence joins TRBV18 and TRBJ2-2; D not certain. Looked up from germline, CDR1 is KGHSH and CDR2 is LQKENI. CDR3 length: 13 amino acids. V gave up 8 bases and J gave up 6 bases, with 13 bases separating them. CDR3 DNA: TGTGCCAGCGAAGTAGGTGCGGCCGGGGAGCTGTTTTTT. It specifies CASEVGAAGELFF.

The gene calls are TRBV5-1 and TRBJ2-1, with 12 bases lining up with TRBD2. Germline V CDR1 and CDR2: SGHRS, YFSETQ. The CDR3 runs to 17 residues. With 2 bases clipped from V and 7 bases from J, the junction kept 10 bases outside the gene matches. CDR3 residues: CASSFSPSGGALNEQFF. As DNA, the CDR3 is TGCGCCAGCAGCTTTTCTCCTAGCGGGGGGGCCTTGAATGAGCAGTTCTTC. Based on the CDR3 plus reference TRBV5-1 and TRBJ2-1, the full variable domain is KAGVTQTPRYLIKTRGQQVTLSCSPISGHRSVSWYQQTPGQGLQFLFEYFSETQRNKGNFPGRFSGRQFSNSRSEMNVSTLELGDSALYLCASSFSPSGGALNEQFFGPGTRLTVL.

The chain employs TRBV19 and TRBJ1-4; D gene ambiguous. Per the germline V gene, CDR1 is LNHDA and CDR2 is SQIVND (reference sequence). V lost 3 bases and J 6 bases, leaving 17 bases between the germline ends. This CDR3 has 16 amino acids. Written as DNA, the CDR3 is TGTGCCAGTAGTATGAAGGTCGGGAGCCTCTATGAAAAACTGTTTTTT. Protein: CASSMKVGSLYEKLFF.

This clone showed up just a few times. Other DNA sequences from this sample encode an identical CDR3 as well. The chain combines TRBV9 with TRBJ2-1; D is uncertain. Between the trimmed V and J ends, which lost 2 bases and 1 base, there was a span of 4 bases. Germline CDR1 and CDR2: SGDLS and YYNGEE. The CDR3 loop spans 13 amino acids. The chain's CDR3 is CASSVLSYNEQFF. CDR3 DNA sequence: TGTGCCAGCAGCGTCTTGTCCTACAATGAGCAGTTCTTC. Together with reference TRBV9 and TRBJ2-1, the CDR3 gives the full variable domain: DSGVTQTPKHLITATGQRVTLRCSPRSGDLSVYWYQQSLDQGLQFLIQYYNGEERAKGNILERFSAQQFPDLHSELNLSSLELGDSALYFCASSVLSYNEQFFGPGTRLTVL.

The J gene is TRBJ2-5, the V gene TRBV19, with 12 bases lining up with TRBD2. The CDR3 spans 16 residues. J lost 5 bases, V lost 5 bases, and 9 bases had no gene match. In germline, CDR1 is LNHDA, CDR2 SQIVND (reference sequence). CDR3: CASSSPTSGSPETQYF. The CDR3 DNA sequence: TGTGCCAGTAGTTCTCCGACTAGCGGGAGTCCGGAGACCCAGTACTTC.

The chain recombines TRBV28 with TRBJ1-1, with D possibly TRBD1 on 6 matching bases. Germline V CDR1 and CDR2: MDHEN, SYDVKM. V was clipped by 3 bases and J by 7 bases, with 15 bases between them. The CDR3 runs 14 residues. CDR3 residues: CASSLLLGQSEAFF. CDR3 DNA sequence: TGTGCCAGCAGTTTGCTTCTCGGACAGAGTGAAGCTTTCTTT.

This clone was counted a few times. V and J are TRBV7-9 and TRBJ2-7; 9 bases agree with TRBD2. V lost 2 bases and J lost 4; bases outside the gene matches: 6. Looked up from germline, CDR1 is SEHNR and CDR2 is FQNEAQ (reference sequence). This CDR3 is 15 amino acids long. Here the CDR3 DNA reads TGTGCCAGCAGCTTATTGCGGGAGGGTAGTTACGAGCAGTACTTC. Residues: CASSLLREGSYEQYF.

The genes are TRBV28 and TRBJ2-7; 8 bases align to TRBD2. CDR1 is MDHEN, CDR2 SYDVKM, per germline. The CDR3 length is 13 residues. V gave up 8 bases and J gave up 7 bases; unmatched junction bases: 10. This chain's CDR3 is CASGGGGLGEQYF. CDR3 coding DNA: TGTGCCAGCGGGGGCGGGGGGCTAGGAGAGCAGTACTTC.

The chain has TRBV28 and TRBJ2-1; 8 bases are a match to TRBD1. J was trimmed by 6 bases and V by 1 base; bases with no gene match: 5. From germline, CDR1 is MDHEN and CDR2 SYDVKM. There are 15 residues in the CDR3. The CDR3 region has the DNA TGTGCCAGCAGTTTATTTACAGGGGGTATCAATGAGCAGTTCTTC. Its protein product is CASSLFTGGINEQFF.

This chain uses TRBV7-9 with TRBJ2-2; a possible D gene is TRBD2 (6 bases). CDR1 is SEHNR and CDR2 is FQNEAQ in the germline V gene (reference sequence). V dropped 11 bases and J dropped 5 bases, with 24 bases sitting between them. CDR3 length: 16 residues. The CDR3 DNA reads TGTGCCGTGGGACTGAGCGGCGGTCCGGGGACCGGGGAGCTGTTTTTT. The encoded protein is CAVGLSGGPGTGELFF.

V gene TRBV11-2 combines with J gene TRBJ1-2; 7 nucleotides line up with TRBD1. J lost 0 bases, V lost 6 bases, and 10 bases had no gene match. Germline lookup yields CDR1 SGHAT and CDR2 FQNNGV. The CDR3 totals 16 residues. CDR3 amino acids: CASRATGSTSNYGYTF. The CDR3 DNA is TGTGCCAGCAGGGCGACAGGGTCCACCTCTAACTATGGCTACACCTTC. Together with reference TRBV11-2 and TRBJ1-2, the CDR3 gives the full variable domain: EAGVAQSPRYKIIEKRQSVAFWCNPISGHATLYWYQQILGQGPKLLIQFQNNGVVDDSQLPKDRFSAERLKGVDSTLKIQPAKLEDSAVYLCASRATGSTSNYGYTFGSGTRLTVV.

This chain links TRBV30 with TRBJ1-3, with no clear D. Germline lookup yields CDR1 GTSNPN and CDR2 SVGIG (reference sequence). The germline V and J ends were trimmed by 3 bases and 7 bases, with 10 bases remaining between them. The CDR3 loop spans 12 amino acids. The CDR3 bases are TGTGCCTGGAGCGGAGAGTGGAACACCATATATTTT. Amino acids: CAWSGEWNTIYF.

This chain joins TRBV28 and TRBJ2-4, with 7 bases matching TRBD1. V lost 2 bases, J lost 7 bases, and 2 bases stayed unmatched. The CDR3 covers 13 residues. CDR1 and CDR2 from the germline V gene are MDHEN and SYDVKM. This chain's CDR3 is CASSLETGNIQYF. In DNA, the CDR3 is TGTGCCAGCAGTTTAGAGACAGGGAACATTCAGTACTTC.

CDR3: CASSWGLVGTDTQYF. Here the CDR3 DNA reads TGTGCCAGCAGCTGGGGACTAGTGGGCACAGATACGCAGTATTTT. The chain employs TRBV5-6 and TRBJ2-3; 8 nucleotides match TRBD2. The CDR3 has 15 amino acids. V shed 3 bases and J 1 base; nucleotides not matched to a gene: 4. In germline, CDR1 is SGHDT, CDR2 YYEEEE.

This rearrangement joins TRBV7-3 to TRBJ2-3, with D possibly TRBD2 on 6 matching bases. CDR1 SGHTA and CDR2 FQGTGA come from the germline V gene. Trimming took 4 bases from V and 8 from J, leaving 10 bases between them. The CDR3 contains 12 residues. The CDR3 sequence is CASSSRGGTQYF. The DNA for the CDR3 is TGTGCCAGCAGCTCTCGGGGAGGTACGCAGTATTTT.

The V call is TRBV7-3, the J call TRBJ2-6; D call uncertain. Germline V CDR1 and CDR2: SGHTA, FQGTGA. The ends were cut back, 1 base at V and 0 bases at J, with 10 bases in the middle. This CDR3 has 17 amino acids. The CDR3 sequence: CASSLNGASSGANVLTF. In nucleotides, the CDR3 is TGTGCCAGCAGCTTAAACGGCGCTAGCTCTGGGGCCAACGTCCTGACTTTC.

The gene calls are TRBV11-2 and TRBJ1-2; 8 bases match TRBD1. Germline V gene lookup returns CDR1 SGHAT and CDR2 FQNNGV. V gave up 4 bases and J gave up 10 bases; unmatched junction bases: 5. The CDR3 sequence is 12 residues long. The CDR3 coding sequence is TGTGCCAGCAGCTCGGGACAGGCCAACTACACCTTC. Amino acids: CASSSGQANYTF.